These 24 T cell receptor beta chains were all obtained from the same sample, sequenced in a study of CD8 T cells in Susac syndrome (dated by TCRdb to about 2019). Library preparation was by the immunoSEQ multiplex PCR assay. RNA was extracted using the RNeasy kit, and about 0.5 to 1 ug of the RNA was reverse transcribed with random hexamers. TCRdb's own reprocessing of the public reads used fastp at Q25 and MiXCR and kept productive beta chains. For every CDR3 protein sequence, its rows merge into one entry that carries the most common genes and DNA. The sample includes 45,000 to 55,000 distinct CDR3 sequences, with 93% observed a single time. Of the sample, approximately 0.54% is held by the ten largest clones. Specimen: CD8+ T cells from PBMCs. These receptor sequences come from a human donor in good health.

The V and J genes are TRBV4-1 and TRBJ1-1; D possibly corresponds to TRBD1 (6 bases). The CDR3 has 16 residues. Germline V gene data show CDR1 as MGHRA and CDR2 as YSYEKL. Trimming left V 2 bases short and J 0 bases short, with 13 bases between. This CDR3 is CASSQPADRMNTEAFF. The CDR3, as DNA: TGCGCCAGCAGCCAACCGGCGGACAGAATGAACACTGAAGCTTTCTTT.

This sequence joins TRBV18 and TRBJ2-3; tentatively, D is TRBD1 (6 bases). V shed 3 bases and J shed 1 base, with 23 bases lying between them. The CDR3 has 19 amino acids. Looked up from germline, CDR1 is KGHSH and CDR2 is LQKENI. The CDR3 sequence: CASSPGATGTQRRTDTQYF. The DNA for the CDR3 is TGTGCCAGCTCACCGGGAGCTACCGGGACACAAAGGCGCACAGATACGCAGTATTTT.

This rearrangement joins TRBV3-1 to TRBJ2-6; TRBD2 might be the D (5 bases). Germline lookup yields CDR1 LGHDT and CDR2 YNNKEL (reference sequence). CDR3 size: 16 residues. Trimming pared 3 bases from V and 2 bases from J, leaving 11 bases between. CDR3 nucleotides: TGTGCCAGCAGCCATGACGGGGAACCTGGGGCCAACGTCCTGACTTTC. Translated: CASSHDGEPGANVLTF.

The chain's CDR3 is CASSPRTGEWREQYF. DNA of the CDR3: TGTGCCAGCAGCCCAAGGACAGGGGAATGGAGGGAGCAGTACTTC. V usage is TRBV7-9 and J usage is TRBJ2-7; 9 bases match TRBD1. Germline V gene sequence: CDR1 SEHNR, CDR2 FQNEAQ (reference sequence). V shed 5 bases, J shed 7 bases, and the junction held 12 bases outside the gene matches. The CDR3 totals 15 residues.

The J gene is TRBJ2-7, the V gene TRBV4-1, with 7 bases matching TRBD2. J gave up 1 base and V 5 bases, and 5 bases lay outside the gene matches. This CDR3 has 14 amino acids. Per the germline V gene, CDR1 is MGHRA and CDR2 is YSYEKL. CDR3 in DNA: TGCGCCAGCAGCAGCTCGGGGGGATCCTACGAGCAGTACTTC. It specifies CASSSSGGSYEQYF.

CDR3 sequence (DNA): TGTGCCAGCAGTCCCGGGACTAGCGCTTCCTACGAGCAGTACTTC. Its protein product is CASSPGTSASYEQYF. This chain joins TRBV27 and TRBJ2-7; 10 nucleotides align to TRBD2. The V and J ends lost 5 bases and 1 base, in that order; junction bases with no gene match: 5. Germline values: CDR1 MNHEY, CDR2 SMNVEV (reference sequence). The CDR3 spans 15 residues.

J is TRBJ2-3 and V is TRBV29-1, with a weak D call TRBD2 (6 bases). The V end was cut by 3 bases, the J end by 1 base, with 8 bases between. Germline V gene lookup returns CDR1 SQVTM and CDR2 ANQGSEA. CDR3 length equals 13 residues. The CDR3 loop is CSVEGGGTDTQYF. CDR3 DNA: TGCAGCGTTGAGGGCGGGGGCACAGATACGCAGTATTTT.

The CDR3 loop is CASSPSGWGANVLTF. The CDR3 DNA is TGTGCCAGCAGTCCCAGTGGGTGGGGGGCCAACGTCCTGACTTTC. The chain couples TRBV6-5 to TRBJ2-6; D is uncertain. The germline CDR1 and CDR2 sequences are MNHEY and SVGAGI. The CDR3 consists of 15 residues. V was cut by 5 bases and J by 4 bases, with 12 bases left in between.

The chain combines TRBV11-2 with TRBJ1-4; the D gene is possibly TRBD1 (5 bases). The CDR3 runs to 14 residues. Trimming stripped 1 base from V and 8 bases from J, with 11 bases between. Per the germline V gene, CDR1 is SGHAT and CDR2 is FQNNGV. The CDR3 DNA is TGTGCCAGCAGCTTAGTTTCGGGGGGGGAAAAACTGTTTTTT. Encoded protein: CASSLVSGGEKLFF. Variable domain in full (rest from reference TRBV11-2 and TRBJ1-4): EAGVAQSPRYKIIEKRQSVAFWCNPISGHATLYWYQQILGQGPKLLIQFQNNGVVDDSQLPKDRFSAERLKGVDSTLKIQPAKLEDSAVYLCASSLVSGGEKLFFGSGTQLSVL.

In this sample, this clonotype turned up once. V usage is TRBV7-6 and J usage is TRBJ2-1, with D maybe TRBD2 (6 bases). Trimming removed 2 bases at V and 9 bases at J, with 17 bases between. Germline V gene sequence: CDR1 SGHVS, CDR2 FNYEAQ. The CDR3 spans 15 residues. The CDR3 nucleotides are TGTGCCAGCAGCTTACGGAGCGGGCAGACTGTTGAGCAGTTCTTC. It encodes CASSLRSGQTVEQFF. Filled out from reference TRBV7-6 and TRBJ2-1, the complete variable domain reads GAGVSQSPRYKVTKRGQDVALRCDPISGHVSLYWYRQALGQGPEFLTYFNYEAQQDKSGLPNDRFSAERPEGSISTLTIQRTEQRDSAMYRCASSLRSGQTVEQFFGPGTRLTVL.

This chain uses TRBV11-2 with TRBJ1-1; D gene ambiguous. This CDR3 region has 14 residues. V lost 1 base to trimming and J lost 1 base, with 7 bases between them. Germline assignment: CDR1 SGHAT and CDR2 FQNNGV. CDR3 sequence (DNA): TGTGCCAGCAGCTTAGTGTTTGGGAACACTGAAGCTTTCTTT. Protein: CASSLVFGNTEAFF.

The chain employs TRBV14 and TRBJ2-1; D is undetermined. The V gene's germline CDR1 is SGHDN and CDR2 FVKESK. Trimming shortened V by 6 bases and J by 9 bases, and 12 bases separated the two germline ends. CDR3 length equals 12 residues. Here the CDR3 reads CASSQTRFEQFF. For the CDR3, the DNA is TGTGCCAGCAGTCAGACGCGGTTTGAGCAGTTCTTC.

This chain uses TRBV12-5 with TRBJ2-5; D not resolved. The CDR3 loop spans 17 amino acids. The germline V and J ends were trimmed by 1 base and 5 bases, with 20 bases remaining between them. Germline V gene sequence: CDR1 LGHNT, CDR2 FRNRAP. The CDR3 loop is CASGLDDDPSTQETQYF. The CDR3 DNA is TGTGCTAGTGGTTTGGACGATGACCCCTCTACCCAGGAGACCCAGTACTTC.

Turning to this clonotype: The junction and the germline gene differ at one end; a read error may be behind it. This chain connects TRBV20-1 to TRBJ2-4; 7 bases fit TRBD1. The CDR3 has 12 amino acids. CDR1 is DFQATT, CDR2 SNEGSKA, per germline (reference sequence). The CDR3 loop is CSADGTENTQYF. For the CDR3, the DNA is TGCAGTGCTGACGGGACAGAAAACACTCAGTACTTC.

The CDR3 protein is CASSIFGITDTQYF. Written as DNA, the CDR3 is TGTGCCAGCAGCATTTTTGGAATAACAGATACGCAGTATTTT. The rearrangement joins TRBV14 to TRBJ2-3; no definite D call. The V gene lost 5 bases and the J gene lost 3 bases, with 12 bases spanning the gap. This CDR3 is built from 14 residues. CDR1 is SGHDN and CDR2 is FVKESK in the germline V gene.

This chain connects TRBV29-1 to TRBJ2-7; the D gene is possibly TRBD1 (5 bases). This CDR3 comprises 12 residues. Germline V CDR1 and CDR2: SQVTM, ANQGSEA. V was cut by 4 bases and J by 4 bases, with 11 bases left in between. The CDR3: CSVGGSTYEQYF. DNA of the CDR3: TGCAGCGTTGGGGGCAGCACGTACGAGCAGTACTTC.

V usage is TRBV15 and J usage is TRBJ2-4; D perhaps matches TRBD2 (5 bases). V lost 7 bases to trimming and J lost 7 bases, with 11 bases between them. Germline V gene sequence: CDR1 LNHNV, CDR2 YYDKDF (reference sequence). The CDR3 runs 12 residues. For the CDR3, the DNA is TGTGCCACCATGAGCCGGAGGAACATTCAGTACTTC. Encoded protein: CATMSRRNIQYF.

Of note for this clonotype: A read error may produce the germline difference seen at one junction end. The chain recombines TRBV2 with TRBJ2-7; the match to TRBD2 covers 10 bases. Germline CDR1 and CDR2: SNHLY and FYNNEI. The CDR3 covers 14 residues. The CDR3 DNA is TGTGCCACCCAGCGGGAGGGCCTCTCTCGCGAGCAGTGCTTC. Translated: CATQREGLSREQCF.

This rearrangement joins TRBV7-9 to TRBJ2-7; no firm D call. Trimming shortened V by 2 bases and J by 2 bases, and 10 bases separated the two germline ends. Germline V gives CDR1 SEHNR, CDR2 FQNEAQ (reference sequence). The CDR3 is 14 residues long. CDR3 coding DNA: TGTGCCAGCAGCTTAACGGCAGCCCCCTACGAGCAGTACTTC. This translates into CASSLTAAPYEQYF.

This chain uses TRBV7-2 with TRBJ2-1; D is unclear. Trimming cost V 5 bases and J 6 bases, with 8 bases left between them. Germline-derived CDR1 and CDR2 are SGHTA and FQGNSA. This CDR3 comprises 12 residues. In DNA, the CDR3 is TGTGCCAGCAGCCAACCTTCCAATGAGCAGTTCTTC. Its protein is CASSQPSNEQFF.

This clonotype was seen a single time. This chain uses TRBV29-1 with TRBJ2-1; a possible D gene is TRBD2 (6 bases). V gave up 1 base and J gave up 4 bases, with 11 bases separating them. Germline CDR1 reads SQVTM; CDR2 reads ANQGSEA. The CDR3 is 14 amino acids. The CDR3 region is CSVEAEGLYNEQFF. Written as DNA, the CDR3 is TGCAGCGTTGAAGCGGAGGGGTTATACAATGAGCAGTTCTTC.

The J gene is TRBJ2-1, the V gene TRBV18; D may be TRBD2 (6 bases). The germline V and J ends were trimmed by 3 bases and 8 bases, with 20 bases remaining between them. The CDR3 has 16 residues. Looked up from germline, CDR1 is KGHSH and CDR2 is LQKENI. This CDR3 is CASSPDGGGALDEQFF. The CDR3 coding sequence is TGTGCCAGCTCACCTGACGGGGGAGGTGCCTTGGATGAGCAGTTCTTC. The full variable domain, in which reference TRBV18 and TRBJ2-1 provide the parts outside the CDR3, is NAGVMQNPRHLVRRRGQEARLRCSPMKGHSHVYWYRQLPEEGLKFMVYLQKENIIDESGMPKERFSAEFPKEGPSILRIQQVVRGDSAAYFCASSPDGGGALDEQFFGPGTRLTVL.

This chain uses TRBV7-6 with TRBJ2-7, with TRBD2 matching over 16 bases. This CDR3 has 17 residues. The germline V gene encodes CDR1 SGHVS and CDR2 FNYEAQ. The V and J ends lost 5 bases and 6 bases, in that order; junction bases with no gene match: 10. CDR3 DNA: TGTGCCAGCAGCCCACTGGGACTAGCGGGAGGGCCTAGCGAGCAGTACTTC. Protein product: CASSPLGLAGGPSEQYF.

The J gene is TRBJ1-1, the V gene TRBV5-1; tentative D call: TRBD1 (5 bases). The germline V gene has CDR1 SGHRS and CDR2 YFSETQ. The CDR3 is made up of 13 amino acids. V lost 5 bases, J lost 4 bases, and 12 bases lay in between. The CDR3 protein is CASRNPGGTEAFF. In nucleotides, the CDR3 is TGCGCCAGCAGAAACCCGGGGGGCACTGAAGCTTTCTTT.